Sequencing of this T cell receptor (beta chain) was carried out in a study of shared T cell receptors in the human thymus. Using immunoSEQ multiplex PCR, the repertoire was profiled, and TCRdb retains in-frame clones only, with some absent. This sample has around 340,000 clones, with about 95% found just once. V lost 4 bases and J lost 1, with 13 bases in between. The CDR3 extends over 15 amino acids. The germline gives CDR1 SNHLY, CDR2 FYNNEI. This TCR was recovered from a human donor. Sequencing was carried out using thymocytes. The rearrangement joins TRBV2 to TRBJ1-1; tentatively, D is TRBD1 (6 bases). The CDR3 region is CASSGRGATNTEAFF. In DNA form, the CDR3 reads TGTGCCAGCAGTGGGAGGGGGGCTACGAACACTGAAGCTTTCTTT.